Below are 29 T cell receptor beta chains sequenced from a single sample in a study of blood T cell repertoires in COVID-19. TCRdb's copy holds only in-frame clones and misses some; the assay was immunoSEQ multiplex PCR. The sample shows 70,000 to 85,000 clones, approximately 91% of them seen only once. Input material: peripheral blood. Receptors originate from a man between 65 and 85 years old with active or convalescent COVID-19.

This rearrangement joins TRBV6-5 to TRBJ2-7, with 10 bases that match TRBD1. The trim removed 5 bases at V and 5 bases at J, leaving 6 bases unmatched. CDR3 length: 14 amino acids. Germline V gene sequence: CDR1 MNHEY, CDR2 SVGAGI. The CDR3 protein is CASSPTGGLDEQYF. The CDR3 nucleotides read TGTGCCAGCAGTCCGACAGGGGGCCTAGACGAGCAGTACTTC.

This sequence joins TRBV18 and TRBJ1-2; the D is unclear. CDR1 and CDR2 from the germline V gene are KGHSH and LQKENI. The CDR3 is 15 amino acids. Deletions cut 3 bases from V and 2 bases from J, with 13 bases between. CDR3 loop: CASSPAGPRNYGYTF. CDR3 bases: TGTGCCAGCTCACCGGCGGGTCCCCGGAACTATGGCTACACCTTC.

V usage is TRBV19 and J usage is TRBJ1-3; the D is unclear. Trimming removed 5 bases at V and 0 bases at J, with 8 bases between. The CDR3 extends over 14 amino acids. CDR1 is LNHDA, CDR2 SQIVND, per germline (reference sequence). The CDR3 DNA follows: TGTGCCAGTAGTTTACAGAGCTCTGGAAACACCATATATTTT. It codes for CASSLQSSGNTIYF.

V is TRBV21-1 and J is TRBJ2-1; the table's D call, TRBD2, has no DNA check behind it. TRBV21-1 is tagged as a pseudogene. This CDR3 has 20 residues. The CDR3 reads CASSKALASGRPSSYNEQFF. The CDR3 DNA follows: TGTGCCAGCAGCAAAGCTTTGGCTAGCGGGAGGCCGAGCTCCTACAATGAGCAGTTCTTC.

J is TRBJ2-1 and V is TRBV9, with 7 bases identical to TRBD2. V lost 2 bases and J lost 7; bases outside the gene matches: 6. Germline assignment: CDR1 SGDLS and CDR2 YYNGEE. This CDR3 region has 14 residues. CDR3 nucleotide sequence: TGTGCCAGCAGCGTTTTCGGGGGGTGGAATGAGCAGTTCTTC. It codes for CASSVFGGWNEQFF.

The chain links TRBV18 to TRBJ1-6, with 10 bases matching TRBD1. The CDR3 has 14 residues. The V and J ends lost 3 bases and 7 bases, in that order; junction bases with no gene match: 0. Germline lookup yields CDR1 KGHSH and CDR2 LQKENI. The DNA for the CDR3 is TGTGCCAGCTCACCGGACAGGGGGAATTCACCCCTCCACTTT. Its translation: CASSPDRGNSPLHF.

The chain links TRBV28 to TRBJ1-5, with 8 bases fitting TRBD1. V lost 6 bases, J lost 6 bases, and 10 bases stayed unmatched. From germline, CDR1 is MDHEN and CDR2 SYDVKM. There are 15 residues in the CDR3. As DNA, the CDR3 is TGTGCCAGCAGAAGACAGGGGATAAGGAGTCAGCCCCAGCATTTT. Its translation is CASRRQGIRSQPQHF.

The gene calls are TRBV6-5 and TRBJ2-2; 7 bases agree with TRBD1. J lost 8 bases, V lost 6 bases, and 3 bases had no gene match. Germline CDR1 is MNHEY and CDR2 is SVGAGI. This CDR3 contains 12 residues. CDR3 nucleotide sequence: TGTGCCAGCAGCCCGGACAGGGGGGAGCTGTTTTTT. As protein: CASSPDRGELFF.

The CDR3 coding sequence is TGTGCCAGCAGTGCTGGACTAGCGGGGGGCTCCAAAAACATTCAGTACTTC. Translating gives CASSAGLAGGSKNIQYF. V is TRBV25-1 and J is TRBJ2-4; 14 bases match TRBD2. The CDR3 consists of 17 residues. Trimming cost V 4 bases and J 2 bases; bases outside gene matches: 4. The germline gives CDR1 MGHDK, CDR2 SYGVNS.

In its sample, this clone was seen a few times. At the DNA level, this CDR3 is encoded by other sequences in the same sample as well. The V call is TRBV12-3 or TRBV12-4, the J call TRBJ1-1; D is unclear. V lost 1 base, J lost 4 bases, and 7 bases lay in between. This CDR3 has 13 residues. The CDR3 spells CASSLVTATEAFF. CDR3 bases: TGTGCCAGCAGTTTAGTTACAGCCACTGAAGCTTTCTTT.

The V gene is TRBV10-3, the J gene TRBJ1-1; 9 positions agree with TRBD1. After removal of 7 bases from V and 4 bases from J, the junction contained 10 bases not matched to a gene. The CDR3 runs 15 residues. Germline V gives CDR1 ENHRY, CDR2 SYGVKD. The CDR3 here is CAITPQGTGTTEAFF. CDR3 DNA sequence: TGTGCCATCACCCCCCAAGGGACAGGGACCACTGAAGCTTTCTTT.

The chain is built from TRBV6-5 and TRBJ2-7, with 10 bases matching TRBD1. V gave up 6 bases and J gave up 7 bases; unmatched junction bases: 9. The germline CDR1 and CDR2 sequences are MNHEY and SVGAGI. The CDR3 is 14 residues long. The CDR3 region has the DNA TGTGCCAGCAGCCGGGACAGGGGTTTATCGGAGCAGTACTTC. The encoded protein is CASSRDRGLSEQYF.

The chain carries TRBV6-5 and TRBJ2-3; TRBD1 is a possible D gene (6 bases). The V gene lost 6 bases and the J gene lost 2 bases, with 12 bases spanning the gap. The CDR3 has 14 amino acids. The germline gives CDR1 MNHEY, CDR2 SVGAGI. Here the CDR3 DNA reads TGTGCCAGCAGCTCACAGGGCACCACAGATACGCAGTATTTT. The encoded protein is CASSSQGTTDTQYF.

J is TRBJ2-3 and V is TRBV2; D not resolved. The germline V gene encodes CDR1 SNHLY and CDR2 FYNNEI. The CDR3 covers 14 residues. V was cut by 4 bases and J by 0 bases, with 8 bases left in between. The CDR3 protein is CASSALLSTDTQYF. The CDR3 bases are TGTGCCAGCAGTGCACTCCTAAGCACAGATACGCAGTATTTT.

J is TRBJ2-5 and V is TRBV28, with 10 bases lining up with TRBD1. Losses at the gene ends were 4 bases for V and 5 bases for J; bases not matched to a gene: 7. From germline, CDR1 is MDHEN and CDR2 SYDVKM. CDR3 length equals 15 residues. CDR3 region: CASSSQTGGRETQYF. DNA of the CDR3: TGTGCCAGCAGTTCCCAGACAGGGGGCAGGGAGACCCAGTACTTC.

This clone came up once. The V call is TRBV4-1, the J call TRBJ1-3; 7 bases are shared with TRBD1. This CDR3 comprises 13 residues. With 6 bases clipped from V and 3 bases from J, the junction kept 2 bases outside the gene matches. Looked up from germline, CDR1 is MGHRA and CDR2 is YSYEKL. The CDR3, as DNA: TGCGCCAGCAGTCAGGGGGGTGGAAACACCATATATTTT. The encoded protein is CASSQGGGNTIYF.

The gene calls are TRBV25-1 and TRBJ2-7; 11 bases align to TRBD2. V shed 5 bases, J shed 4 bases, and the junction held 10 bases outside the gene matches. Per germline, CDR1 MGHDK and CDR2 SYGVNS. The CDR3 runs 16 residues. The CDR3 coding sequence is TGTGCCAGCAGTCTACCAGGGACTAGCGGAGCATACGAGCAGTACTTC. Translating it yields CASSLPGTSGAYEQYF.

V gene TRBV5-1 combines with J gene TRBJ1-2, with 7 nucleotides matching TRBD1. The CDR3 has 13 residues. The germline CDR1 and CDR2 sequences are SGHRS and YFSETQ. Trimming took 0 bases from V and 7 from J; bases not matched to a gene: 3. The chain's CDR3 is CASSLEGALGYTF. CDR3 nucleotides: TGCGCCAGCAGCTTGGAGGGGGCGCTTGGCTACACCTTC.

This chain joins TRBV19 and TRBJ2-7, with 8 bases identical to TRBD2. The junction had 9 bases not matched to a gene; V was cut back by 5 bases and J by 3 bases. The CDR3 contains 15 residues. In germline, CDR1 is LNHDA, CDR2 SQIVND (reference sequence). For the CDR3, the DNA is TGTGCCAGTAGTGCCCAGACGGGGGGGGACTACGAGCAGTACTTC. The encoded protein is CASSAQTGGDYEQYF.

The chain employs TRBV7-7 and TRBJ2-7, with TRBD1 as a possible D gene (5 bases). CDR3 length: 13 amino acids. The V gene's germline CDR1 is SSHAT and CDR2 FNYEAQ (reference sequence). With 1 base removed from V and 9 bases from J, the gap between germline ends came to 13 bases. CDR3 region: CASSLDPSGLQYF. In DNA form, the CDR3 reads TGTGCCAGCAGCTTAGACCCCTCAGGGTTGCAGTACTTC.

The rearrangement uses TRBV29-1 and TRBJ2-7; maybe TRBD1 (6 bases). V dropped 6 bases and J dropped 7 bases, with 13 bases sitting between them. This CDR3 region has 11 residues. CDR1 is SQVTM, CDR2 ANQGSEA, per germline. The CDR3 loop reads CSVGQPEEQYF. The CDR3, as DNA: TGCAGCGTCGGACAGCCAGAGGAGCAGTACTTC.

Here the CDR3 DNA reads TGTGCCAGCAGCTTAGCGGACGCGGGGGGGCAGAACATTCAGTACTTC. It yields the protein CASSLADAGGQNIQYF. The chain combines TRBV11-2 with TRBJ2-4; TRBD2 matches 9 bases. The CDR3 loop spans 16 amino acids. J lost 7 bases, V lost 1 base, and 8 bases had no gene match. Per germline, CDR1 SGHAT and CDR2 FQNNGV.

The rearrangement links TRBV5-4 to TRBJ2-3; tentative D call: TRBD1 (6 bases). The V and J ends lost 7 bases and 5 bases respectively, with 11 bases between them. Germline CDR1 SGHNT, CDR2 YYREEE (reference sequence). The CDR3 has 12 residues. The CDR3 bases are TGTGCCAGCGGTTTAGGGGGAGATACGCAGTATTTT. Protein product: CASGLGGDTQYF.

The chain carries TRBV9 and TRBJ2-5, with 9 bases aligning to TRBD2. Trimming removed 0 bases from V and 5 bases from J; junction bases left unmatched: 5. Per germline, CDR1 SGDLS and CDR2 YYNGEE. The CDR3 loop spans 15 amino acids. CDR3 sequence (DNA): TGTGCCAGCAGCGTAGGGGTTAGCGGGGGTGAGACCCAGTACTTC. Translated: CASSVGVSGGETQYF.

The chain joins TRBV19 to TRBJ2-1, with D maybe TRBD2 (5 bases). In germline, CDR1 is LNHDA, CDR2 SQIVND (reference sequence). The CDR3 contains 14 residues. Trimming took 3 bases from V and 5 from J, leaving 11 bases between them. The CDR3 loop reads CASSMWALDNEQFF. The CDR3 nucleotides are TGTGCCAGTAGTATGTGGGCACTAGACAATGAGCAGTTCTTC.

The chain is built from TRBV7-7 and TRBJ1-1, with 7 bases lining up with TRBD1. Trimming removed 5 bases from V and 4 bases from J; junction bases left unmatched: 16. Germline CDR1 SSHAT, CDR2 FNYEAQ (reference sequence). The CDR3 has 17 residues. The CDR3 here is CASSPLRTGSISTEAFF. The CDR3 region has the DNA TGTGCCAGCAGCCCCCTTCGGACAGGCTCCATTAGCACTGAAGCTTTCTTT.

V and J are TRBV30 and TRBJ1-2; D uncertain. CDR1 and CDR2 from the germline V gene are GTSNPN and SVGIG (reference sequence). V dropped 1 base and J dropped 1 base, with 4 bases sitting between them. The CDR3 contains 12 residues. In DNA, the CDR3 is TGTGCCTGGAGTGCGGGTAACTATGGCTACACCTTC. Encoded protein: CAWSAGNYGYTF.

The chain combines TRBV2 with TRBJ2-5; TRBD1 matches 7 bases. After removal of 5 bases from V and 2 bases from J, the junction contained 2 bases not matched to a gene. There are 13 residues in the CDR3. The germline gives CDR1 SNHLY, CDR2 FYNNEI. This CDR3 reads CASSRGQQETQYF. The CDR3 DNA sequence: TGTGCCAGCAGTAGGGGACAGCAAGAGACCCAGTACTTC.

The chain joins TRBV6-4 to TRBJ2-2; D remains unclear. The V gene lost 9 bases and the J gene lost 8 bases, with 16 bases spanning the gap. From germline, CDR1 is MRHNA and CDR2 SNTAGT. This CDR3 region has 13 residues. CDR3 in amino acids: CASGVSPEGELFF. The CDR3 bases are TGTGCCAGTGGAGTTTCCCCTGAAGGGGAGCTGTTTTTT.